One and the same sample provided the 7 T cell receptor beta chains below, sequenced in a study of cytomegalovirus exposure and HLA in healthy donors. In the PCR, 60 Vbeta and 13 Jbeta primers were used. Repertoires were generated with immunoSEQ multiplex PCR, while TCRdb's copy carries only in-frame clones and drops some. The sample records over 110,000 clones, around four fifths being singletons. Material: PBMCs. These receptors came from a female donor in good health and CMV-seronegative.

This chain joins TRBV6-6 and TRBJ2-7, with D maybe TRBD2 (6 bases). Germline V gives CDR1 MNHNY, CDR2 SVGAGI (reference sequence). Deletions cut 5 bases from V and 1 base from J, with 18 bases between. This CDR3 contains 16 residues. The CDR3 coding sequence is TGTGCCAGCAGTGGCCGGGGGAAGAGACTATCCTACGAGCAGTACTTC. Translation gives CASSGRGKRLSYEQYF.

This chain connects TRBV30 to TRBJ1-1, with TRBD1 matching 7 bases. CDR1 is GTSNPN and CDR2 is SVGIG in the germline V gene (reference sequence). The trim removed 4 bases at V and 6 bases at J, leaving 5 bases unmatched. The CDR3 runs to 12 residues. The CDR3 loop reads CAWNQGVPEAFF. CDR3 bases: TGTGCCTGGAATCAGGGGGTGCCTGAAGCTTTCTTT.

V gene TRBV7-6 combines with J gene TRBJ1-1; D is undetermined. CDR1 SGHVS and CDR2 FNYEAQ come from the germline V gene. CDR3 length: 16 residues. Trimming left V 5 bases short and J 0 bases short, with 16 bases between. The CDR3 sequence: CASSPGKQSMNTEAFF. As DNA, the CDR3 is TGTGCCAGCAGCCCGGGAAAACAGTCCATGAACACTGAAGCTTTCTTT.

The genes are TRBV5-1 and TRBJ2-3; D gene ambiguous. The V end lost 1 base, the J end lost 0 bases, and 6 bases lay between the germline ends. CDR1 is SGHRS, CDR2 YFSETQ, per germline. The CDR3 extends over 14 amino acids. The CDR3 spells CASSLWQSTDTQYF. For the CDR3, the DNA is TGCGCCAGCAGCTTGTGGCAGAGCACAGATACGCAGTATTTT.

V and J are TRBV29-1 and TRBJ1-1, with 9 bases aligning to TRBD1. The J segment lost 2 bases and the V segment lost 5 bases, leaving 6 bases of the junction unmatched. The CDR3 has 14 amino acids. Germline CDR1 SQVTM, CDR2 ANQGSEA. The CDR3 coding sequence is TGCAGCGTTCTGAGGACAGGGGCTAACACTGAAGCTTTCTTT. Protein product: CSVLRTGANTEAFF.

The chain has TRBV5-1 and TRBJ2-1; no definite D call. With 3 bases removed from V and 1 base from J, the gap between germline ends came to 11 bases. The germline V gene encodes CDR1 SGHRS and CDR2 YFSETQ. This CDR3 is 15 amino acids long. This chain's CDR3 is CASSYPSSSYNEQFF. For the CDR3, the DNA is TGCGCCAGCAGCTACCCCTCTAGTTCCTACAATGAGCAGTTCTTC.

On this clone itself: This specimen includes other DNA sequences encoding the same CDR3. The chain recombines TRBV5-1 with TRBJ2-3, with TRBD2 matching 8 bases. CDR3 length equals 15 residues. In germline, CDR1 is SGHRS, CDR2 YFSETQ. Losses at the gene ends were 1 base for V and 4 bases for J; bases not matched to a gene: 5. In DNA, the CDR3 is TGCGCCAGCAGCTTGAGGAGCGGGGGCGCAGATACGCAGTATTTT. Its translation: CASSLRSGGADTQYF.